This T cell receptor beta chain was retrieved from a study of blood T cell repertoires in COVID-19. Study information: Donors in the United States, Italy and Spain gave samples during acute or convalescent COVID-19. T cells, B-cell-depleted T cells, or PBMCs provided the cDNA or gDNA that served as material.

The germline CDR1 and CDR2 sequences are LNHDA and SQIVND (reference sequence). V was cut by 2 bases and J by 5 bases, with 10 bases left in between. The CDR3 has 13 amino acids. Method: immunoSEQ multiplex PCR; TCRdb's copy keeps in-frame clones and lacks some. The profile covers around 45,000 clones, with 87% appearing a single time and approximately 15% taken by the ten largest. The origin of this receptor is a man between 60 and 75 years old with active COVID-19. The chain has TRBV19 and TRBJ2-7; D is perhaps TRBD2 (5 bases). Sequencing input: peripheral blood. CDR3 coding DNA: TGTGCCAGTAGTATAAAATCCGGGAACGAGCAGTACTTC. It translates to CASSIKSGNEQYF.